What follows are 31 T cell receptor beta chains derived from one specimen sequenced in a study of cytomegalovirus exposure and HLA in healthy donors. The PCR ran on 60 Vbeta and 13 Jbeta primers. Some clones are missing from TCRdb's copy, which holds only in-frame ones; the method was immunoSEQ multiplex PCR. The sample records some 140,000 clones, around 85% being singletons. The sample comprised PBMCs. The source of these receptors is a woman aged 25 to 39 in good health and CMV-seropositive.

The chain's CDR3 is CASRGDRLNTEAFF. For the CDR3, the DNA is TGTGCCAGCAGGGGGGACAGGTTGAACACTGAAGCTTTCTTT. The chain combines TRBV21-1 with TRBJ1-1; TRBD1 is the table's D call and was not checked against the DNA. TRBV21-1 is a pseudogene. The CDR3 extends over 14 amino acids.

This chain joins TRBV7-2 and TRBJ1-2; unclear D gene. Trimming took 1 base from V and 0 from J, leaving 6 bases between them. The CDR3 covers 14 residues. Per the germline V gene, CDR1 is SGHTA and CDR2 is FQGNSA. The CDR3, as DNA: TGTGCCAGCAGCTTAGGGAGGGCTAACTATGGCTACACCTTC. This encodes CASSLGRANYGYTF.

The V call is TRBV30, the J call TRBJ1-5, with 8 bases fitting TRBD1. The CDR3 totals 14 residues. V dropped 2 bases and J dropped 7; count of bases not matched to a gene: 7. Germline assignment: CDR1 GTSNPN and CDR2 SVGIG (reference sequence). The CDR3, as DNA: TGTGCCTGGAGTTACGGACAGGGCGGACAGCCCCAGCATTTT. Amino acid sequence: CAWSYGQGGQPQHF.

The chain joins TRBV27 to TRBJ1-1, with no clear D. V lost 5 bases, J lost 3 bases, and 25 bases lay in between. CDR1 and CDR2 from the germline V gene are MNHEY and SMNVEV (reference sequence). This CDR3 is 18 amino acids long. CDR3 sequence reads: CASSPLPGGPRADTEAFF. In nucleotides, the CDR3 is TGTGCCAGCAGTCCACTACCGGGCGGGCCTAGGGCGGACACTGAAGCTTTCTTT.

The chain is built from TRBV7-9 and TRBJ1-4; D unresolved. Germline V gives CDR1 SEHNR, CDR2 FQNEAQ (reference sequence). There are 12 residues in the CDR3. V was shortened by 1 base and J by 10 bases, with 7 bases between the two germline ends. Here the CDR3 DNA reads TGTGCCAGCAGCTTAGAGAGAGGAAAACTGTTTTTT. Translated: CASSLERGKLFF.

The chain uses TRBV10-3 and TRBJ2-1; D not certain. Trimming removed 2 bases from V and 0 bases from J, with 14 bases in between. The CDR3 consists of 17 residues. Germline CDR1 and CDR2: ENHRY and SYGVKD. CDR3 coding DNA: TGTGCCATCAGTGAGAATCCGGTGTATAGCTCCTACAATGAGCAGTTCTTC. Amino acid sequence: CAISENPVYSSYNEQFF.

The chain joins TRBV5-1 to TRBJ1-6, with TRBD1 identical over 8 bases. V gave up 0 bases and J gave up 0 bases; unmatched junction bases: 5. CDR3 length: 18 amino acids. Germline assignment: CDR1 SGHRS and CDR2 YFSETQ. CDR3 residues: CASSLVTGGSSYNSPLHF. In DNA, the CDR3 is TGCGCCAGCAGCTTGGTCACAGGGGGGAGCTCCTATAATTCACCCCTCCACTTT.

V gene TRBV7-9 combines with J gene TRBJ1-1; 7 bases are a match to TRBD1. CDR1 and CDR2 from the germline V gene are SEHNR and FQNEAQ (reference sequence). This CDR3 region has 14 residues. V was pared by 7 bases and J by 6 bases, with 11 bases of the junction left unmatched. Here the CDR3 DNA reads TGTGCCAGCACCCCGCAGACAGGGTTGGCTGAAGCTTTCTTT. Translation gives CASTPQTGLAEAFF.

V gene TRBV5-1 combines with J gene TRBJ2-1, with 11 bases identical to TRBD1. CDR3 size: 15 residues. Per the germline V gene, CDR1 is SGHRS and CDR2 is YFSETQ. V lost 1 base, J lost 8 bases, and 5 bases stayed unmatched. DNA of the CDR3: TGCGCCAGCAGCTTGAGGGGACAGGGGGTTGATGAGCAGTTCTTC. As protein: CASSLRGQGVDEQFF.

CDR3 nucleotide sequence: TGTGCCAGCAGCGTGGGACTAGCGGCTCACCAGGATACGCAGTATTTT. This codes for CASSVGLAAHQDTQYF. The V gene is TRBV9, the J gene TRBJ2-3; TRBD2 matches 11 bases. The CDR3 covers 16 residues. V lost 2 bases to trimming and J lost 6 bases; unmatched junction nucleotides: 8. The germline CDR1 and CDR2 sequences are SGDLS and YYNGEE.

The chain uses TRBV6-1 and TRBJ1-2; D remains ambiguous. The CDR3 consists of 15 residues. From germline, CDR1 is MNHNS and CDR2 SASEGT. V dropped 1 base and J dropped 1 base, with 10 bases sitting between them. The CDR3 coding sequence is TGTGCCAGCAGTGAAGGGCTTCTGTTTAACTATGGCTACACCTTC. Its protein is CASSEGLLFNYGYTF.

This clone came up a few times. CDR3 sequence reads: CASSVLQAGGLRTGELFF. DNA of the CDR3: TGTGCCAGCAGTGTCCTTCAAGCGGGGGGGCTAAGGACCGGGGAGCTGTTTTTT. V gene TRBV6-1 combines with J gene TRBJ2-2, with 10 bases aligning to TRBD2. J was trimmed by 5 bases and V by 4 bases; bases with no gene match: 13. CDR3 size: 18 residues. Germline V gene sequence: CDR1 MNHNS, CDR2 SASEGT.

The chain employs TRBV5-6 and TRBJ1-5, with D possibly matching TRBD1 (5 bases). Germline V lookup: CDR1 SGHDT, CDR2 YYEEEE. V shed 4 bases and J shed 6 bases, with 20 bases lying between them. There are 16 residues in the CDR3. For the CDR3, the DNA is TGTGCCAGCAGCCCAAGAGGTGGCAGGGTAAGTCAGCCCCAGCATTTT. Amino acids: CASSPRGGRVSQPQHF.

V usage is TRBV5-1 and J usage is TRBJ2-5, with D perhaps matching TRBD2 (6 bases). The V and J ends lost 3 bases and 2 bases respectively, with 17 bases between them. The germline CDR1 and CDR2 sequences are SGHRS and YFSETQ. The CDR3 is 16 residues long. This chain's CDR3 is CASSSLTGTAQETQYF. The CDR3 DNA sequence: TGCGCCAGCAGCTCCCTTACCGGGACTGCTCAAGAGACCCAGTACTTC.

This clone appeared once. This chain uses TRBV5-1 with TRBJ2-5, with 7 positions matching TRBD1. CDR3 length: 17 residues. V shed 0 bases, J shed 1 base, and the junction held 9 bases outside the gene matches. Germline V gene sequence: CDR1 SGHRS, CDR2 YFSETQ. CDR3 nucleotides: TGCGCCAGCAGCTTGGGAGCAGGGGGACACTTCCAAGAGACCCAGTACTTC. Translated: CASSLGAGGHFQETQYF.

This clone was counted between two and nine times. The chain uses TRBV28 and TRBJ1-4; D unclear. There are 15 residues in the CDR3. CDR1 is MDHEN, CDR2 SYDVKM, per germline. Deletions cut 6 bases from V and 3 bases from J, with 14 bases between. The CDR3 is CASRGGAFSNEKLFF. In DNA form, the CDR3 reads TGTGCCAGCAGAGGAGGTGCGTTCTCTAATGAAAAACTGTTTTTT.

As DNA, the CDR3 is TGCGCCAGCAGCCAAGTAGGGGTAACTAATGAAAAACTGTTTTTT. Translation: CASSQVGVTNEKLFF. The rearrangement uses TRBV4-1 and TRBJ1-4; TRBD1 might be the D (5 bases). CDR1 is MGHRA, CDR2 YSYEKL, per germline. V was trimmed by 1 base and J by 1 base, leaving 7 bases between them. The CDR3 loop spans 15 amino acids.

The chain employs TRBV18 and TRBJ2-1; TRBD1 aligns across 9 bases. Per germline, CDR1 KGHSH and CDR2 LQKENI. The V and J ends lost 3 bases and 9 bases, in that order; junction bases with no gene match: 9. The CDR3 runs to 15 residues. The CDR3 DNA follows: TGTGCCAGCTCACCGGGACAGGGTAGGACGGGTGAGCAGTTCTTC. Translation: CASSPGQGRTGEQFF.

The rearrangement links TRBV27 to TRBJ2-7, with D uncertain. The germline V gene has CDR1 MNHEY and CDR2 SMNVEV (reference sequence). Trimming removed 3 bases from V and 2 bases from J, with 11 bases in between. CDR3 size: 14 residues. In nucleotides, the CDR3 is TGTGCCAGCAGTTTCGCCTCCCAGACCTACGAGCAGTACTTC. Amino acids: CASSFASQTYEQYF.

V and J are TRBV7-8 and TRBJ2-2; weak D call: TRBD1 (6 bases). The germline V gene encodes CDR1 SGHVS and CDR2 FQNEAQ. The CDR3 loop spans 15 amino acids. Trimming cost V 4 bases and J 5 bases, with 14 bases left between them. CDR3 in DNA: TGTGCCAGCAGCTCGTACAGGGAAGGAACCGGGGAGCTGTTTTTT. Translation: CASSSYREGTGELFF. Full variable domain (remainder filled in from reference TRBV7-8 and TRBJ2-2): GAGVSQSPRYKVAKRGQDVALRCDPISGHVSLFWYQQALGQGPEFLTYFQNEAQLDKSGLPSDRFFAERPEGSVSTLKIQRTQQEDSAVYLCASSSYREGTGELFFGEGSRLTVL.

V is TRBV6-1 and J is TRBJ1-3; D is undetermined. The germline gives CDR1 MNHNS, CDR2 SASEGT. V shed 8 bases and J shed 2 bases, with 10 bases lying between them. The CDR3 extends over 13 amino acids. The CDR3 sequence: CASGREAGNTIYF. The CDR3 nucleotides read TGTGCCAGCGGGAGGGAGGCTGGAAACACCATATATTTT.

The chain recombines TRBV28 with TRBJ1-4; D may be TRBD1 (5 bases). V was pared by 8 bases and J by 14 bases, with 24 bases between. This CDR3 has 14 residues. Per the germline V gene, CDR1 is MDHEN and CDR2 is SYDVKM. DNA for the CDR3: TGTGCCAGCGTCCCCCGGGACTTCTCTCCGGGGCTGTTTTTT. Its protein product is CASVPRDFSPGLFF.

The gene calls are TRBV30 and TRBJ2-2; 7 bases map to TRBD1. Germline CDR1 and CDR2: GTSNPN and SVGIG (reference sequence). V dropped 2 bases and J dropped 6; count of bases not matched to a gene: 3. The CDR3 runs to 13 residues. Here the CDR3 reads CAWSRQGAGELFF. As DNA, the CDR3 is TGTGCCTGGAGTAGACAGGGAGCCGGGGAGCTGTTTTTT.

This clone has just a few counts. The chain employs TRBV19 and TRBJ1-5; D possibly corresponds to TRBD1 (5 bases). This CDR3 spans 15 amino acids. Germline V lookup: CDR1 LNHDA, CDR2 SQIVND (reference sequence). Trimming took 8 bases from V and 0 from J, leaving 14 bases between them. CDR3 in amino acids: CASPWEGFSNQPQHF. Here the CDR3 DNA reads TGTGCCAGTCCGTGGGAGGGGTTTAGCAATCAGCCCCAGCATTTT.

The gene calls are TRBV30 and TRBJ1-2; possibly TRBD1 for D (6 bases). With 4 bases removed from V and 2 bases from J, the gap between germline ends came to 17 bases. Germline V CDR1 and CDR2: GTSNPN, SVGIG (reference sequence). The CDR3 length is 15 residues. CDR3 in amino acids: CAWTSPGHANYGYTF. In nucleotides, the CDR3 is TGTGCCTGGACCAGTCCGGGACACGCCAACTATGGCTACACCTTC.

The chain has TRBV28 and TRBJ2-7; the D gene is possibly TRBD1 (6 bases). This CDR3 region has 12 residues. The V end lost 6 bases, the J end lost 5 bases, and 11 bases lay between the germline ends. Germline CDR1 reads MDHEN; CDR2 reads SYDVKM. The CDR3 nucleotides are TGTGCCAGCAGCCCCGGACAGCACGAGCAGTACTTC. It is translated as CASSPGQHEQYF.

This clone was recorded only once. This chain connects TRBV28 to TRBJ2-5; D not certain. Germline V gene lookup returns CDR1 MDHEN and CDR2 SYDVKM. This CDR3 region has 13 residues. The V gene lost 5 bases and the J gene lost 5 bases, with 12 bases spanning the gap. This CDR3 reads CASSTISDETQYF. The DNA of the CDR3 is TGTGCCAGCAGTACGATCAGCGACGAGACCCAGTACTTC.

The CDR3 loop reads CASSLGAAHQNTEAFF. The CDR3 region has the DNA TGCGCCAGCAGCTTGGGGGCAGCCCATCAGAACACTGAAGCTTTCTTT. The rearrangement uses TRBV5-1 and TRBJ1-1; D not resolved. V lost 0 bases and J lost 1, with 13 bases in between. CDR1 and CDR2 (germline): SGHRS, YFSETQ. The CDR3 length is 16 residues.

The V gene is TRBV30, the J gene TRBJ1-1, with D possibly being TRBD1 (6 bases). The germline V gene has CDR1 GTSNPN and CDR2 SVGIG (reference sequence). Trimming removed 1 base at V and 2 bases at J, with 17 bases between. This CDR3 region has 16 residues. CDR3 amino acids: CAWSAYRTVGNTEAFF. Written as DNA, the CDR3 is TGTGCCTGGAGTGCCTACCGGACAGTTGGCAACACTGAAGCTTTCTTT.

About this clone itself: Other DNA sequences in the sample encode the same CDR3. The rearrangement uses TRBV30 and TRBJ1-2; 7 bases line up with TRBD1. The germline V gene encodes CDR1 GTSNPN and CDR2 SVGIG (reference sequence). Trimming cost V 8 bases and J 8 bases; bases outside gene matches: 14. The CDR3 sequence is 13 residues long. The CDR3 protein is CAAQGQVGYGYTF. For the CDR3, the DNA is TGTGCCGCACAGGGGCAGGTTGGCTACGGCTACACCTTC. Together with reference TRBV30 and TRBJ1-2, the CDR3 gives the full variable domain: SQTIHQWPATLVQPVGSPLSLECTVEGTSNPNLYWYRQAAGRGLQLLFYSVGIGQISSEVPQNLSASRPQDRQFILSSKKLLLSDSGFYLCAAQGQVGYGYTFGSGTRLTVV.

This chain uses TRBV11-2 with TRBJ2-7, with 7 positions matching TRBD2. The germline gives CDR1 SGHAT, CDR2 FQNNGV. Trimming cost V 5 bases and J 6 bases; bases outside gene matches: 19. The CDR3 is made up of 17 amino acids. CDR3 nucleotide sequence: TGTGCCAGCAGCCCCCCCTTCAGCGGGACGCCGGGGTTCGAGCAGTACTTC. It translates to CASSPPFSGTPGFEQYF.